This T cell receptor beta chain was identified in a study of T cell changes during pregnancy in multiple sclerosis. Clones were sequenced by immunoSEQ multiplex PCR, and TCRdb holds only the in-frame ones, with some missing. This sample has tens of thousands of clones, with over 80% found just once. CDR1 and CDR2 (germline): SGDLS, YYNGEE. The CDR3 is made up of 13 amino acids. Trimming shortened V by 0 bases and J by 5 bases, and 8 bases separated the two germline ends. The sequence was collected from a female donor with multiple sclerosis, enrolled in a pregnancy study. V gene TRBV9 combines with J gene TRBJ1-1; D might be TRBD1 (6 bases). The sample consisted of CD4+ T cells from peripheral blood mononuclear cells, taken before pregnancy. This CDR3 reads CASSVVGTTEAFF. CDR3 DNA sequence: TGTGCCAGCAGCGTAGTTGGGACAACTGAAGCTTTCTTT.